This TCR beta chain is from a study of T cell changes during pregnancy in multiple sclerosis. The CDR3 consists of 18 residues. Sequencing used immunoSEQ multiplex PCR; TCRdb keeps in-frame clones, though not all of them. The profile shows tens of thousands of clones, 75% to 95% of them singletons. This receptor was identified in a female donor in good health, enrolled as a control in a pregnancy study. V usage is TRBV21-1 and J usage is TRBJ2-3; TRBD1, as called in the table, went unchecked against the DNA. TRBV21-1 is designated a pseudogene. Here the sequenced sample was peripheral blood, taken after pregnancy. CDR3 residues: CASSKAPQQGSGTDTQYF. The CDR3 nucleotides are TGTGCCAGCAGCAAAGCCCCCCAACAGGGTAGCGGCACAGATACGCAGTATTTT.